The next 24 T cell receptor beta chains were all read from a single sample in a study of T cells after posttransplantation cyclophosphamide. The protocol was immunoSEQ multiplex PCR, while the TCRdb copy is restricted to in-frame clones and leaves out a portion. The sample consists of tens of thousands of clones, 92% of them appearing once. What was sequenced was PBMCs. These receptors all come from a woman aged 45-59 years in good health and a related stem cell transplant donor.

The chain carries TRBV5-1 and TRBJ1-6; TRBD1 aligns across 9 bases. Germline loops: CDR1 SGHRS, CDR2 YFSETQ. J gave up 7 bases and V 4 bases, and 6 bases lay outside the gene matches. The CDR3 has 15 residues. The CDR3 bases are TGCGCCAGCAGCGAGGGACAGGGAGAGAATTCACCCCTCCACTTT. Protein: CASSEGQGENSPLHF.

The rearrangement links TRBV5-1 to TRBJ1-6; 9 bases align to TRBD1. There are 16 residues in the CDR3. Germline loops: CDR1 SGHRS, CDR2 YFSETQ. V lost 3 bases and J lost 3; bases outside the gene matches: 4. This CDR3 is CASSSSTGGYNSPLHF. DNA for the CDR3: TGCGCCAGCAGCTCGTCGACAGGGGGCTATAATTCACCCCTCCACTTT.

V and J are TRBV10-1 and TRBJ1-4, with 10 bases lining up with TRBD1. V shed 0 bases and J 8 bases; nucleotides not matched to a gene: 3. The germline V gene has CDR1 WNHNN and CDR2 SYGVQD (reference sequence). This CDR3 spans 15 amino acids. Here the CDR3 DNA reads TGCGCCAGCAGTGAGTCGGGGACAGGGGACGAAAAACTGTTTTTT. Encoded protein: CASSESGTGDEKLFF.

The chain links TRBV5-4 to TRBJ2-3, with 7 bases aligning to TRBD2. Trimming at V came to 4 bases and at J to 6 bases, leaving 8 bases not matched to a gene. Germline V gene data show CDR1 as SGHNT and CDR2 as YYREEE (reference sequence). The CDR3 runs to 14 residues. The CDR3: CASSRTSEGDTQYF. DNA of the CDR3: TGTGCCAGCAGCCGGACTAGTGAGGGGGATACGCAGTATTTT.

This rearrangement joins TRBV20-1 to TRBJ1-3, with D unclear. The germline CDR1 and CDR2 sequences are DFQATT and SNEGSKA (reference sequence). The CDR3 extends over 11 amino acids. V dropped 8 bases and J dropped 0 bases, with 5 bases sitting between them. CDR3 loop: CSLVSGNTIYF. CDR3 in DNA: TGCAGTCTCGTCTCTGGAAACACCATATATTTT.

This clone was seen just once. DNA of the CDR3: TGTGCCAGCAGTCCGAGGTCGGGCGGGGGCACTGAAGCTTTCTTT. This encodes CASSPRSGGGTEAFF. The chain joins TRBV27 to TRBJ1-1; D possibly corresponds to TRBD1 (5 bases). This CDR3 has 15 amino acids. With 5 bases removed from V and 4 bases from J, the gap between germline ends came to 17 bases. Germline V gene sequence: CDR1 MNHEY, CDR2 SMNVEV (reference sequence).

The chain employs TRBV28 and TRBJ2-4; 9 bases fit TRBD1. J gave up 6 bases and V 5 bases, and 8 bases lay outside the gene matches. The CDR3 is made up of 15 amino acids. Germline V lookup: CDR1 MDHEN, CDR2 SYDVKM. DNA for the CDR3: TGTGCCAGCAGTCCCGGGACAGGGATAATAAACATTCAGTACTTC. Its protein is CASSPGTGIINIQYF.

V and J are TRBV14 and TRBJ2-5; no firm D call. Germline V lookup: CDR1 SGHDN, CDR2 FVKESK. There are 15 residues in the CDR3. Trimming shortened V by 0 bases and J by 7 bases, and 15 bases separated the two germline ends. The CDR3 spells CASSQDLSSIGTQYF. CDR3 sequence (DNA): TGTGCCAGCAGCCAAGACCTTTCGTCCATCGGGACCCAGTACTTC.

V and J are TRBV9 and TRBJ1-1; D remains ambiguous. This CDR3 contains 14 residues. Germline CDR1 SGDLS, CDR2 YYNGEE. The V and J ends lost 0 bases and 1 base respectively, with 7 bases between them. In nucleotides, the CDR3 is TGTGCCAGCAGCGTAGCAAACGGGAACACTGAAGCTTTCTTT. It is translated as CASSVANGNTEAFF.

The chain joins TRBV28 to TRBJ1-2; no firm D call. Between the trimmed V and J ends, which lost 6 bases and 8 bases, there was a span of 13 bases. Germline lookup yields CDR1 MDHEN and CDR2 SYDVKM. This CDR3 is built from 12 residues. CDR3 nucleotides: TGTGCCAGCAGCCTTCAGTTTATCGGCTACACCTTC. Its translation is CASSLQFIGYTF.

This clone was found a few times. The chain couples TRBV19 to TRBJ2-3; 9 bases fit TRBD1. In germline, CDR1 is LNHDA, CDR2 SQIVND (reference sequence). The ends lost 8 bases at V and 6 bases at J; junction bases unmatched: 9. The CDR3 is made up of 14 amino acids. DNA for the CDR3: TGTGCCAGTTCGGGACAGGGCCTCGGCGATACGCAGTATTTT. Amino acid sequence: CASSGQGLGDTQYF.

The chain combines TRBV7-8 with TRBJ1-5, with D possibly matching TRBD1 (6 bases). The CDR3 loop spans 16 amino acids. Between the trimmed V and J ends, which lost 2 bases and 4 bases, there was a span of 15 bases. Germline V gene data show CDR1 as SGHVS and CDR2 as FQNEAQ. CDR3 DNA: TGTGCCAGCAGCTTAAGTAGGTTGAGGGGGAATCAGCCCCAGCATTTT. Protein product: CASSLSRLRGNQPQHF.

The chain joins TRBV5-1 to TRBJ2-6; 9 bases agree with TRBD2. The germline CDR1 and CDR2 sequences are SGHRS and YFSETQ. With V trimmed by 4 bases and J by 1 base, 9 bases remained unmatched. There are 18 residues in the CDR3. CDR3 amino acids: CASSAGGGSNSGANVLTF. The CDR3 DNA is TGCGCCAGCAGCGCGGGGGGGGGATCTAATTCTGGGGCCAACGTCCTGACTTTC.

This clone was picked up one time. The rearrangement links TRBV6-4 to TRBJ2-1; D possibly corresponds to TRBD2 (6 bases). The V end was cut by 7 bases, the J end by 7 bases, with 20 bases between. The CDR3 has 15 amino acids. Germline CDR1 and CDR2: MRHNA and SNTAGT. The CDR3: CASTGGLPPGNEQFF. The CDR3 nucleotides read TGTGCCAGCACCGGGGGACTTCCTCCGGGGAATGAGCAGTTCTTC.

The chain is built from TRBV5-1 and TRBJ1-1; 9 bases agree with TRBD1. J was trimmed by 5 bases and V by 4 bases; bases with no gene match: 6. There are 14 residues in the CDR3. CDR1 and CDR2 (germline): SGHRS, YFSETQ. The DNA of the CDR3 is TGCGCCAGCAGCGCTCGACAGGGGGGAACTGAAGCTTTCTTT. The encoded protein is CASSARQGGTEAFF.

This sequence joins TRBV7-9 and TRBJ1-1; 8 bases line up with TRBD1. V gave up 0 bases and J gave up 12 bases; unmatched junction bases: 6. CDR3 length: 13 amino acids. Germline CDR1 SEHNR, CDR2 FQNEAQ (reference sequence). The CDR3 protein is CASSLAVGQVTFF. CDR3 in DNA: TGTGCCAGCAGCTTAGCGGTGGGACAGGTAACTTTCTTT.

V is TRBV15 and J is TRBJ1-1; D unresolved. The CDR3 length is 14 residues. The V end lost 0 bases, the J end lost 5 bases, and 10 bases lay between the germline ends. CDR1 is LNHNV and CDR2 is YYDKDF in the germline V gene (reference sequence). The CDR3 loop is CATSRDNAGTEAFF. CDR3 nucleotide sequence: TGTGCCACCAGCAGAGATAACGCGGGGACTGAAGCTTTCTTT. Full variable domain (remainder filled in from reference TRBV15 and TRBJ1-1): DAMVIQNPRYQVTQFGKPVTLSCSQTLNHNVMYWYQQKSSQAPKLLFHYYDKDFNNEADTPDNFQSRRPNTSFCFLDIRSPGLGDTAMYLCATSRDNAGTEAFFGQGTRLTVV.

This clone has more than one count but fewer than ten. The chain has TRBV13 and TRBJ2-3; 7 bases map to TRBD2. Germline V gene sequence: CDR1 PRHDT, CDR2 FYEKMQ (reference sequence). This CDR3 comprises 19 residues. The junction had 19 bases not matched to a gene; V was cut back by 5 bases and J by 2 bases. The CDR3 bases are TGTGCCAGCAGCCTCCGAGCGGTTGGGGACTACCATTCCACAGATACGCAGTATTTT. Translating gives CASSLRAVGDYHSTDTQYF.

J is TRBJ1-1 and V is TRBV6-4; perhaps TRBD1 as D (6 bases). CDR1 and CDR2 from the germline V gene are MRHNA and SNTAGT. V was pared by 7 bases and J by 3 bases, with 15 bases between. The CDR3 extends over 14 amino acids. This CDR3 reads CASKIVAGDTEAFF. CDR3 coding DNA: TGTGCCAGCAAGATAGTCGCAGGGGACACTGAAGCTTTCTTT.

The chain combines TRBV19 with TRBJ2-3, with 7 bases fitting TRBD2. Germline CDR1 LNHDA, CDR2 SQIVND (reference sequence). J was trimmed by 12 bases and V by 5 bases; bases with no gene match: 11. The CDR3 contains 13 residues. The CDR3 here is CASSPRGSGAQYF. The CDR3 DNA is TGTGCCAGTAGTCCCCGGGGAAGCGGGGCACAGTATTTT.

The chain combines TRBV5-1 with TRBJ1-1; D gene uncertain. This CDR3 comprises 16 residues. The germline V gene encodes CDR1 SGHRS and CDR2 YFSETQ. V shed 1 base and J shed 3 bases, with 16 bases lying between them. The CDR3 sequence: CASSLNPGNRDTEAFF. CDR3 coding DNA: TGCGCCAGCAGCTTGAATCCCGGGAATAGGGACACTGAAGCTTTCTTT.

V and J are TRBV28 and TRBJ2-7, with TRBD2 matching 7 bases. The CDR3 extends over 16 amino acids. From germline, CDR1 is MDHEN and CDR2 SYDVKM. The J segment lost 7 bases and the V segment lost 3 bases, leaving 15 bases of the junction unmatched. Written as DNA, the CDR3 is TGTGCCAGCAGTTTCTTCCTTGGGGGGGTGGGGGTTGAGCAGTACTTC. Its translation: CASSFFLGGVGVEQYF.

The V call is TRBV20-1, the J call TRBJ2-1; the D gene is possibly TRBD2 (6 bases). Germline assignment: CDR1 DFQATT and CDR2 SNEGSKA (reference sequence). This CDR3 is 11 amino acids long. The ends were cut back, 6 bases at V and 8 bases at J, with 11 bases in the middle. The CDR3 region has the DNA TGCAGTGCCCGGAGGGTGCATGAGCAGTTCTTC. Its translation is CSARRVHEQFF.

V is TRBV11-2 and J is TRBJ2-7; 9 bases fit TRBD2. CDR1 is SGHAT and CDR2 is FQNNGV in the germline V gene. The CDR3 loop spans 14 amino acids. J was trimmed by 2 bases and V by 3 bases; bases with no gene match: 2. The CDR3, as DNA: TGTGCCAGCAGCTTGGCGGGAGGGGCCTACGAGCAGTACTTC. It yields the protein CASSLAGGAYEQYF.